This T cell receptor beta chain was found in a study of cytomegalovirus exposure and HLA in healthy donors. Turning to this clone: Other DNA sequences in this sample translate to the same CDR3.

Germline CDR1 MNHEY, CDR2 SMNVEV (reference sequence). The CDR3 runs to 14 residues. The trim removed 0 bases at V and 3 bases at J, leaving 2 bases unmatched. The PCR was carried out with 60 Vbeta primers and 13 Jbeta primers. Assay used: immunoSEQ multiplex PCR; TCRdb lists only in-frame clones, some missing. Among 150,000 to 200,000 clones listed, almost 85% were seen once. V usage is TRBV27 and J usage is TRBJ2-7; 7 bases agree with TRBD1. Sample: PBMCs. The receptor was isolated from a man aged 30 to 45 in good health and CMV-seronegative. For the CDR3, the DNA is TGTGCCAGCAGTTTATCAAGGGACAGCTACGAGCAGTACTTC. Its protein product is CASSLSRDSYEQYF.